The 10 T cell receptor beta chains listed next were all sequenced from one sample in a study of OX40 agonist ivuxolimab in advanced cancers. To prepare the library, the immunoSEQ multiplex PCR assay was applied. Drawn from immuneACCESS, this table holds only the in-frame rearrangements with V and J called that TCRdb kept. Clones are partly lost; checked studies trace under half to an unresolved V gene and leave the rest unexplained. The sample table holds under 85,000 clones, of which roughly 84% were seen once. The ten biggest clones cover about 7.4% of the sample. Sequences were derived from CD4+ or CD8+ T cells sorted from blood, sampled in a trial of the OX40 agonist ivuxolimab. The receptors derive from an adult with an advanced solid tumor such as melanoma, head and neck, liver or kidney cancer.

This clone was counted only a few times. The chain has TRBV20-1 and TRBJ1-1, with no clear D. The CDR3 is 11 residues long. The V end lost 2 bases, the J end lost 1 base, and 2 bases lay between the germline ends. CDR1 is DFQATT, CDR2 SNEGSKA, per germline (reference sequence). The DNA for the CDR3 is TGCAGTGCTAGAAGGAACACTGAAGCTTTCTTT. It translates to CSARRNTEAFF.

CDR3 amino acids: CASKLGTGINEQYF. CDR3 in DNA: TGTGCCAGCAAGCTAGGGACAGGGATCAACGAGCAGTACTTC. The V gene is TRBV6-1, the J gene TRBJ2-7, with 9 bases matching TRBD1. J gave up 5 bases and V 7 bases, and 9 bases lay outside the gene matches. Germline V lookup: CDR1 MNHNS, CDR2 SASEGT. The length of the CDR3 is 14 residues.

The chain couples TRBV20-1 to TRBJ1-2, with TRBD1 matching 7 bases. The trim removed 5 bases at V and 10 bases at J, leaving 7 bases unmatched. This CDR3 is built from 11 residues. Germline loops: CDR1 DFQATT, CDR2 SNEGSKA (reference sequence). The CDR3 spells CSAWTGYDYTF. In nucleotides, the CDR3 is TGCAGTGCTTGGACAGGATACGACTACACCTTC.

The genes are TRBV7-2 and TRBJ2-7; D unclear. V dropped 0 bases and J dropped 6 bases, with 18 bases sitting between them. Per germline, CDR1 SGHTA and CDR2 FQGNSA. This CDR3 region has 16 residues. CDR3 nucleotides: TGTGCCAGCAGCTTAGCGGGTAGACCTTCCCACTCCGAGCAGTACTTC. It is translated as CASSLAGRPSHSEQYF. Filled out from reference TRBV7-2 and TRBJ2-7, the complete variable domain reads GAGVSQSPSNKVTEKGKDVELRCDPISGHTALYWYRQSLGQGLEFLIYFQGNSAPDKSGLPSDRFSAERTGGSVSTLTIQRTQQEDSAVYLCASSLAGRPSHSEQYFGPGTRLTVT.

The CDR3 DNA is TGTGCCAGCAGCGTCGGACCAATGAACACTGAAGCTTTCTTT. Translated, it gives CASSVGPMNTEAFF. The gene calls are TRBV9 and TRBJ1-1; D remains ambiguous. V was shortened by 2 bases and J by 0 bases, with 8 bases between the two germline ends. Germline CDR1 is SGDLS and CDR2 is YYNGEE. The CDR3 runs to 14 residues.

V usage is TRBV7-2 and J usage is TRBJ2-3; 12 bases agree with TRBD2. V lost 6 bases, J lost 0 bases, and 4 bases stayed unmatched. CDR3 size: 16 residues. CDR1 is SGHTA, CDR2 FQGNSA, per germline. Written as DNA, the CDR3 is TGTGCCAGCAGTCACCTAGCGGGGGGGAGCACAGATACGCAGTATTTT. It translates to CASSHLAGGSTDTQYF.

This CDR3 reads CASSSPRQGKNIQYF. CDR3 bases: TGTGCCAGCAGCTCCCCACGGCAGGGGAAAAACATTCAGTACTTC. This chain links TRBV7-2 with TRBJ2-4; D might be TRBD1 (6 bases). V was cut by 4 bases and J by 4 bases, with 14 bases left in between. The CDR3 covers 15 residues. CDR1 SGHTA and CDR2 FQGNSA come from the germline V gene.

V gene TRBV7-9 combines with J gene TRBJ2-1; D unclear. This CDR3 has 13 amino acids. Germline CDR1 SEHNR, CDR2 FQNEAQ (reference sequence). Between the trimmed V and J ends, which lost 0 bases and 9 bases, there was a span of 9 bases. The DNA of the CDR3 is TGTGCCAGCAGCTTAGCGCTGGAACGTGAGCAGTTCTTC. It is translated as CASSLALEREQFF.

CDR3 in DNA: TGTGCCAGCAGTTCCGGGAGGCCCCAGCATTTT. Protein: CASSSGRPQHF. This chain joins TRBV6-5 and TRBJ1-5, with D unresolved. Trimming removed 4 bases at V and 9 bases at J, with 7 bases between. CDR3 size: 11 residues. Germline CDR1 is MNHEY and CDR2 is SVGAGI.

This chain joins TRBV11-2 and TRBJ1-3, with D maybe TRBD1 (5 bases). Germline assignment: CDR1 SGHAT and CDR2 FQNNGV. The V end lost 3 bases, the J end lost 7 bases, and 16 bases lay between the germline ends. CDR3 length equals 15 residues. In nucleotides, the CDR3 is TGTGCCAGCAGCTTTACGGGACTCTCAGGGAACACCATATATTTT. Residues: CASSFTGLSGNTIYF.